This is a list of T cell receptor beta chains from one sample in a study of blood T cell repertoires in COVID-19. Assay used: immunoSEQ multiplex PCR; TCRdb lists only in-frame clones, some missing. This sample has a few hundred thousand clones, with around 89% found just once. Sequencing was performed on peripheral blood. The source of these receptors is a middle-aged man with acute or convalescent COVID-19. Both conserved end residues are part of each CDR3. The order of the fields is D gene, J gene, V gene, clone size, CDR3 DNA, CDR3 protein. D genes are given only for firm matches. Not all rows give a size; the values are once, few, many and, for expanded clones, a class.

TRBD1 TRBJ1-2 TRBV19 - TGTGCCAGTAGTACCCAGGACAGGGCCGACTATGGCTACACCTTC CASSTQDRADYGYTF
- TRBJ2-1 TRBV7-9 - TGTGCCAGCAGCTTACTCAGGGGCTACAATGAGCAGTTCTTC CASSLLRGYNEQFF
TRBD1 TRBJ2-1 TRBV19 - TGTGCCAGTAGTATGGCCACAGGGGTGTCCTACAATGAGCAGTTCTTC CASSMATGVSYNEQFF
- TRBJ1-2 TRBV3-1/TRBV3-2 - TGTGCCAGCAGCCAACCTAGTGGCTACACCTTC CASSQPSGYTF
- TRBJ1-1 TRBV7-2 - TGTGCCAGCAGCCGGATAGGGGGTGGCACTGAAGCTTTCTTT CASSRIGGGTEAFF
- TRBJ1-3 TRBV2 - TGTGCCAGCAGTGAAGTACAGGGAGCAGTCTCTGGAAACACCATATATTTT CASSEVQGAVSGNTIYF
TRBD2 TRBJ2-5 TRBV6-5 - TGTGCCAGCAGGGCTCAAGCGGGAGGTGCTGAGACCCAGTACTTC CASRAQAGGAETQYF
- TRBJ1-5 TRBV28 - TGTGCCAGCAGCTTCAGGGTACGGTATAGCAATCAGCCCCAGCATTTT CASSFRVRYSNQPQHF
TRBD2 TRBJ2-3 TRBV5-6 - TGTGCCAGCAGCTTGGGTCCGACTAGCGGGCTTAACACAGATACGCAGTATTTT CASSLGPTSGLNTDTQYF
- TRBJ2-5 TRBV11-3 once TGTGCCAGCAGCCCACAGGGCCGTGAGACCCAGTACTTC CASSPQGRETQYF
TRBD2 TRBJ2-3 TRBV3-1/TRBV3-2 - TGTGCCAGCAGCCAATCACTAGCGGGGGATGCAGATACGCAGTATTTT CASSQSLAGDADTQYF
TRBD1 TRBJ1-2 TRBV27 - TGTGCCAGCAGTATTAGACAGGGGGCTCGGCATGGCTACACCTTC CASSIRQGARHGYTF
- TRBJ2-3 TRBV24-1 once TGTGCCACCAGTGATTTGCAAAGCCAAACAGATACGCAGTATTTT CATSDLQSQTDTQYF
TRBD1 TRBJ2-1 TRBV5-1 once TGCGCCAGCAACGTGGACAGGACGGTCTACAATGAGCAGTTCTTC CASNVDRTVYNEQFF
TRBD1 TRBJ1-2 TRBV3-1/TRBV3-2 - TGTGCCAGCAGTCAACCGGGACAGGGAAACTATGGCTACACCTTC CASSQPGQGNYGYTF
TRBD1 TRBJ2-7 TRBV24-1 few TGTGCCACCAGTGAAACGACAGGGTCTCTTCCAGGCTACGAGCAGTACTTC CATSETTGSLPGYEQYF
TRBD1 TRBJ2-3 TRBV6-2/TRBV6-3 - TGTGCCAGCAGTTCGTCAGGGGGACCAGATACGCAGTATTTT CASSSSGGPDTQYF
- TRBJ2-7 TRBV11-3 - TGTGCCAGCAGCTTAGATTCTTCAGGGGTATACGAGCAGTACTTC CASSLDSSGVYEQYF
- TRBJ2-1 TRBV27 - TGTGCCAGCAGGATTCGGACTGGCAGGGGAGTGTACAATGAGCAGTTCTTC CASRIRTGRGVYNEQFF
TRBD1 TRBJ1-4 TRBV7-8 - TGTGCCAGCAGCCCCTGGGACAGGACAGATGAAAAACTGTTTTTT CASSPWDRTDEKLFF
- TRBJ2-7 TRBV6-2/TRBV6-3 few TGTGCCAGCAGTTACTATGCCCAGGGCGCCTACGAGCAGTACTTC CASSYYAQGAYEQYF
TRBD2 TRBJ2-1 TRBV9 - TGTGCCAGCAGCGTAGACCGGACTAGCGGGAGCAATGAGCAGTTCTTC CASSVDRTSGSNEQFF
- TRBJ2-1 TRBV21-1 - TGTGCCAGCAGACTCCAGCGGGAGAATTCATACAATGAGCAGTTCTTC CASRLQRENSYNEQFF
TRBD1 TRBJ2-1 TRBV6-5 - TGTGCCAGCACCAGGGGACAGCCCTCCTACAATGAGCAGTTCTTC CASTRGQPSYNEQFF
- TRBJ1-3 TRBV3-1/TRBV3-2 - TGTGCCAGCAGCCAAGATATTACATCTTCAGGAAACACCATATATTTT CASSQDITSSGNTIYF
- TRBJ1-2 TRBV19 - TGTGCCAGTAGTATCATGTCCAGATCCAACTATGGCTACACCTTC CASSIMSRSNYGYTF
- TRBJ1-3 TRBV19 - TGTGCCAGTAGTATACAGGTCCCCTCTGGAAACACCATATATTTT CASSIQVPSGNTIYF
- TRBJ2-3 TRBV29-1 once TGCAGCGTTGAAACGGGGGAATATTGGGCGCAGTATTTT CSVETGEYWAQYF
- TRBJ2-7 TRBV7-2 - TGTGCCAGCAGCTTAGTGCCCCAGGCCGAGCAGTACTTC CASSLVPQAEQYF
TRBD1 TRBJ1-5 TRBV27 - TGTGCCAGCAGTTTATTAAGGTCGGCAGGGGGTATTGATCAGCCCCAGCATTTT CASSLLRSAGGIDQPQHF
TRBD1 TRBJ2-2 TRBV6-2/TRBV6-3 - TGTGCCAGCAGTCGGGACAGTTCGAACACCGGGGAGCTGTTTTTT CASSRDSSNTGELFF
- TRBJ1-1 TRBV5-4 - TGTGCCAGCAGGGGCGAGGGAGGGAACACTGAAGCTTTCTTT CASRGEGGNTEAFF
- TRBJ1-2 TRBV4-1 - TGCGCCAGCAGCCTGAGCCAGGGCTCTAACTATGGCTACACCTTC CASSLSQGSNYGYTF
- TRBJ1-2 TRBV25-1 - TGTGCCAGCAGTCCCGACACGGATAATGGCTACACCTTC CASSPDTDNGYTF
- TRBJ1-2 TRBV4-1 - TGCGCCAGCAGCCAACCTTCAGCAGGGAACTATGGCTACACCTTC CASSQPSAGNYGYTF
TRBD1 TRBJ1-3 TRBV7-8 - TGTGCCAGCAGCCTGGGGGGACAGGGGGACTCTGGAAACACCATATATTTT CASSLGGQGDSGNTIYF
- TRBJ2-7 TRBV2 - TGTGCCAGCAGTCTCGGTTCCTACGAGCAGTACTTC CASSLGSYEQYF
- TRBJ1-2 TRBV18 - TGTGCCAGCTCACCGTCGGCCAGGACAGAGCTTAACTATGGCTACACCTTC CASSPSARTELNYGYTF
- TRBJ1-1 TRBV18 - TGTGCCAGCTCACCAGTACGGGACATCAGGACTGAAGCTTTCTTT CASSPVRDIRTEAFF
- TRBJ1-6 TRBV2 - TGTGCCAGCCGGACTGGCGGCCGGGACAATAATTCACCCCTCCACTTT CASRTGGRDNNSPLHF
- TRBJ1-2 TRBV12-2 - TGTGCAAGTGCGGGATGCTATGGCTACACCTTC CASAGCYGYTF
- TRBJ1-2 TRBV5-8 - TGTGCCAGCAGCTTGGGGCAGGGGCCTTATGGCTACACCTTC CASSLGQGPYGYTF
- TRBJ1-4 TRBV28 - TGTGCCAGCGGGCGACTCAGGGGTGAAAAACTGTTTTTT CASGRLRGEKLFF
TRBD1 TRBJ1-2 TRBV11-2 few TGTGCCAGCAGCTCGGACAGGGGGGGCTATGGCTACACCTTC CASSSDRGGYGYTF
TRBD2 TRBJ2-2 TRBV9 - TGTGCCAGCAGCCTCGGGACTAGCGGGAGGGCCGGGGAGCTGTTTTTT CASSLGTSGRAGELFF
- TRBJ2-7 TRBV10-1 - TGCGCCAGCAGTGAGTCCGAGGCACACGAGCAGTACTTC CASSESEAHEQYF
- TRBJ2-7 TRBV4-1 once TGCGCCAGCAGCCAAGAGGAAGGAAGGGAGGCTTCCTACGAGCAGTACTTC CASSQEEGREASYEQYF
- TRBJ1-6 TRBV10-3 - TGTGCCATCAGTGAGACGGCAGGCTCCTATAATTCACCCCTCCACTTT CAISETAGSYNSPLHF
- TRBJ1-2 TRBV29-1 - TGCAGCGTGAGGGAGGGCACGACCTATGGCTACACCTTC CSVREGTTYGYTF
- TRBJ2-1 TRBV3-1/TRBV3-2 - TGTGCCAGCAGCCAAGATGTGGTCAGTTACAATGAGCAGTTCTTC CASSQDVVSYNEQFF